This T cell receptor (beta chain) was captured by sequencing in a study of molecular identifiers for immune sequencing clone quantification. TCRdb re-derived calls from the PCR reads in MiXCR, one entry per CDR3 protein. The sample comprises around 480,000 distinct CDR3 sequences, around 23% of which are singletons, and approximately 0.76% rests with the top ten. This TCR was recovered from a human donor in good health. Some libraries in this study had Jurkat cell RNA spiked in. Sequenced material: naive CD8+ T cells from blood, with Jurkat cell RNA spiked in. Subset defined: FACS-sorted CD8+CD4-CCR7+CD45RA+ naive T cells.

This CDR3 reads CASGSGSGELFF. CDR3 DNA sequence: TGTGCTAGTGGTTCGGGGTCCGGGGAGCTGTTTTTT. V gene TRBV12-5 combines with J gene TRBJ2-2; maybe TRBD2 (5 bases). Germline V gene sequence: CDR1 LGHNT, CDR2 FRNRAP. The V and J ends lost 4 bases and 6 bases respectively, with 6 bases between them. The CDR3 length is 12 residues.